Sequencing of this T cell receptor (beta chain) was carried out in a study of a mutant IDH1 vaccine in newly diagnosed glioma. Across the whole study: Across weeks 1, 3, 5, 7, 11, 15, 19 and 23, patients received a vaccination each time, eight in all. Initiation of the vaccine course occurred 4-6 weeks after radiotherapy alone, or alongside temozolomide cycles. The earlier regimen, radiotherapy, temozolomide, or both, was most often both.

Notes on the study in general: Researchers report vaccine-induced immune responses in more than 90% of patients.

This clone has a single count. Antigen: not known. Time point denoted: week 5, during vaccination. One vaccine dose held 300 ug of mutant IDH1 20-mer peptide and came with topical imiquimod. The CDR3 extends over 15 amino acids. Germline assignment: CDR1 SGHRS and CDR2 YFSETQ. With 0 bases removed from V and 3 bases from J, the gap between germline ends came to 11 bases. Assay used: immunoSEQ multiplex PCR; TCRdb lists only in-frame clones, some missing. Among around 38,000 clones listed, approximately 80% were seen once. The gene calls are TRBV5-1 and TRBJ2-3; D may be TRBD1 (6 bases). Material: PBMCs, obtained from a glioma patient whose treatment included an IDH1 peptide vaccine. The source of this sequence is a man aged 30 to 39 with glioma. CDR3 nucleotide sequence: TGCGCCAGCAGCTTGGAAGGGGGATGGACAGATACGCAGTATTTT. Encoded protein: CASSLEGGWTDTQYF.